This T cell receptor (beta chain) is from a study of metastatic and nonmetastatic thyroid tumors. Study as a whole: Across blood and tumor or nodule tissue, repertoires from malignant and benign thyroid patients were compared with one another.

Whole-study results and caveats: Malignant thyroid tumors reportedly exceeded benign nodules significantly in TCR beta diversity, with the difference appearing in blood and tumor.

Germline V gene sequence: CDR1 LNHDA, CDR2 SQIVND (reference sequence). The CDR3 is made up of 12 amino acids. Trimming took off 7 bases at V and 15 bases at J, with 19 bases between the two ends. The sample holds a few counts of this clone. Its target is not known. Original data processing: It was from CDR3 differences across clinicopathological groups that a distant-metastasis classifier for papillary thyroid cancer was built. Using MiXCR, TCRdb reanalyzed the PCR reads. These V and J calls originate from TCRdb's pipeline instead of the authors' own analysis. The table includes some 25,000 clones, around 20% detected once. None of the patients had undergone any treatment ahead of thyroid surgery.

The chain uses TRBV19 and TRBJ2-1; D perhaps matches TRBD1 (5 bases). This sequence originates from a male donor with papillary thyroid cancer or a benign thyroid nodule (not recorded which). Some clones in this sample may be carry-over from other donors' samples. What was sequenced was blood. The CDR3 region has the DNA TGTGCCAGTAAGGGGCACGTGAACTCTCTGTTCTTC. It codes for CASKGHVNSLFF.